Following are 27 T cell receptor beta chains from one sample sequenced in a study of shared clonotypes between healthy human individuals (TCRdb year 2020). The method behind the library was the immunoSEQ multiplex PCR assay. Drawn from immuneACCESS, this table holds only the in-frame rearrangements with V and J called that TCRdb kept. Clones are partly lost; checked studies trace under half to an unresolved V gene and leave the rest unexplained. The table for this sample lists 2,500,000 or so clones; just over 90% of them were counted only once. The ten largest account for 0.14% of the sample. Sequences were obtained from naive CD4+ T cells sorted from blood. Sample cell subset or site, as interpreted from the label and publication: CD45RA+ positively selected. The receptors derive from a man younger than 35 in good health.

This chain uses TRBV7-6 with TRBJ2-3, with TRBD2 identical over 14 bases. The CDR3 has 18 residues. V lost 6 bases to trimming and J lost 3 bases; unmatched junction nucleotides: 11. Germline lookup yields CDR1 SGHVS and CDR2 FNYEAQ. The DNA for the CDR3 is TGTGCCAGCAGATCCGGGACTAGCGGGAGTGTGGGAACAGATACGCAGTATTTT. Translation: CASRSGTSGSVGTDTQYF.

V gene TRBV27 combines with J gene TRBJ2-1; 12 positions agree with TRBD2. CDR3 length equals 17 residues. V gave up 6 bases and J gave up 1 base; unmatched junction bases: 7. Germline V gene lookup returns CDR1 MNHEY and CDR2 SMNVEV (reference sequence). CDR3 protein: CASSGGTSGRSYNEQFF. CDR3 coding DNA: TGTGCCAGCAGCGGAGGGACTAGCGGGCGGTCCTACAATGAGCAGTTCTTC.

The chain combines TRBV19 with TRBJ1-4, with D possibly TRBD1 on 6 matching bases. Germline V gene lookup returns CDR1 LNHDA and CDR2 SQIVND (reference sequence). CDR3 length: 14 amino acids. V gave up 5 bases and J gave up 4 bases, with 11 bases separating them. In nucleotides, the CDR3 is TGTGCCAGTAGTGCATCAGGGGTTAATGAAAAACTGTTTTTT. Amino acids: CASSASGVNEKLFF.

The V call is TRBV7-2, the J call TRBJ2-5, with D maybe TRBD1 (6 bases). The CDR3 contains 13 residues. The V end lost 1 base, the J end lost 5 bases, and 8 bases lay between the germline ends. From germline, CDR1 is SGHTA and CDR2 FQGNSA. CDR3 nucleotide sequence: TGTGCCAGCAGCTTAGACAGGGTGGAGACCCAGTACTTC. It encodes CASSLDRVETQYF.

The chain combines TRBV19 with TRBJ1-6; D possibly corresponds to TRBD1 (5 bases). Trimming removed 8 bases at V and 5 bases at J, with 13 bases between. This CDR3 contains 14 residues. Per the germline V gene, CDR1 is LNHDA and CDR2 is SQIVND (reference sequence). As DNA, the CDR3 is TGTGCCAGTTCCGACGGGGGAAATAATTCACCCCTCCACTTT. This encodes CASSDGGNNSPLHF.

The V gene is TRBV10-3, the J gene TRBJ2-1, with TRBD2 identical over 8 bases. In germline, CDR1 is ENHRY, CDR2 SYGVKD. The CDR3 spans 14 residues. The ends lost 9 bases at V and 2 bases at J; junction bases unmatched: 6. The CDR3 DNA reads TGTGCCATTGGGGCGGGAGGAACCTACAATGAGCAGTTCTTC. Translated, it gives CAIGAGGTYNEQFF.

The chain carries TRBV7-2 and TRBJ1-2; no reliable D call. V was shortened by 1 base and J by 6 bases, with 12 bases between the two germline ends. CDR3 length: 14 residues. Looked up from germline, CDR1 is SGHTA and CDR2 is FQGNSA. The DNA of the CDR3 is TGTGCCAGCAGCTTAGATGCCGATATGGATGGCTACACCTTC. Protein: CASSLDADMDGYTF.

Here the CDR3 DNA reads TGCGCCAGCAGCCCGGGACCCAATTACTACAATGAGCAGTTCTTC. Amino acids: CASSPGPNYYNEQFF. The chain employs TRBV10-1 and TRBJ2-1; TRBD1 or TRBD2 may be the D gene (5 bases each). V dropped 6 bases and J dropped 3 bases, with 15 bases sitting between them. This CDR3 has 15 residues. CDR1 and CDR2 (germline): WNHNN, SYGVQD (reference sequence).

V gene TRBV5-8 combines with J gene TRBJ1-1; D gene uncertain. The CDR3 contains 12 residues. Looked up from germline, CDR1 is SGHTS and CDR2 is YDEGEE. The V end lost 3 bases, the J end lost 7 bases, and 10 bases lay between the germline ends. CDR3: CASSWRRFEAFF. In DNA form, the CDR3 reads TGTGCCAGCAGCTGGAGGCGGTTTGAAGCTTTCTTT.

This chain connects TRBV6-1 to TRBJ1-1; D unresolved. There are 10 residues in the CDR3. V was shortened by 2 bases and J by 11 bases, with 6 bases between the two germline ends. The germline gives CDR1 MNHNS, CDR2 SASEGT. The CDR3 sequence is CASSERYAFF. The DNA for the CDR3 is TGTGCCAGCAGTGAAAGGTATGCTTTCTTT.

The chain joins TRBV10-3 to TRBJ1-6; D unresolved. Germline values: CDR1 ENHRY, CDR2 SYGVKD. The V gene lost 2 bases and the J gene lost 6 bases, with 17 bases spanning the gap. The CDR3 contains 17 residues. CDR3 nucleotide sequence: TGTGCCATCAGTGAGAGTGGTGTCGCCCTCATTAATTCACCCCTCCACTTT. This translates into CAISESGVALINSPLHF.

Comments on this clone: The identical CDR3 is also encoded by other nucleotide sequences in the sample. The CDR3 reads CASSIWGETQYF. The CDR3 DNA sequence: TGTGCCAGTAGTATATGGGGAGAGACCCAGTACTTC. The chain carries TRBV19 and TRBJ2-5; D is unclear. The CDR3 consists of 12 residues. V was cut by 2 bases and J by 4 bases, with 5 bases left in between. CDR1 LNHDA and CDR2 SQIVND come from the germline V gene (reference sequence).

The J gene is TRBJ1-4, the V gene TRBV28; unclear D gene. Germline V CDR1 and CDR2: MDHEN, SYDVKM. This CDR3 has 14 amino acids. V lost 1 base to trimming and J lost 8 bases, with 11 bases between them. CDR3 coding DNA: TGTGCCAGCAGTTTATCGGCTACAAGAGAAAAACTGTTTTTT. This codes for CASSLSATREKLFF.

The rearrangement links TRBV6-1 to TRBJ1-1, with no clear D. Germline V CDR1 and CDR2: MNHNS, SASEGT. V was shortened by 5 bases and J by 1 base, with 11 bases between the two germline ends. The CDR3 contains 14 residues. The CDR3 loop reads CASSLVRGNTEAFF. In DNA, the CDR3 is TGTGCCAGCAGTTTAGTCCGAGGGAACACTGAAGCTTTCTTT.

The chain couples TRBV7-3 to TRBJ1-4; tentative D call: TRBD1 (6 bases). The CDR3 is made up of 14 amino acids. Germline V gives CDR1 SGHTA, CDR2 FQGTGA. The ends were cut back, 2 bases at V and 8 bases at J, with 12 bases in the middle. This chain's CDR3 is CASSLPRGGEKLFF. The CDR3 coding sequence is TGTGCCAGCAGCTTACCCAGGGGCGGGGAAAAACTGTTTTTT. Supplemented by reference TRBV7-3 and TRBJ1-4, the full variable domain reads GAGVSQTPSNKVTEKGKYVELRCDPISGHTALYWYRQSLGQGPEFLIYFQGTGAADDSGLPNDRFFAVRPEGSVSTLKIQRTERGDSAVYLCASSLPRGGEKLFFGSGTQLSVL.

V usage is TRBV18 and J usage is TRBJ2-7; TRBD1 aligns across 9 bases. This CDR3 has 13 residues. Trimming removed 3 bases from V and 6 bases from J; junction bases left unmatched: 3. The germline V gene has CDR1 KGHSH and CDR2 LQKENI. The CDR3 DNA sequence: TGTGCCAGCTCACCTCGACAGGGGGTCGAGCAGTACTTC. Protein: CASSPRQGVEQYF.

CDR3 sequence reads: CASSLGGDGNQPQHF. Here the CDR3 DNA reads TGTGCCAGCAGCCTGGGGGGGGACGGCAATCAGCCCCAGCATTTT. The V and J genes are TRBV7-9 and TRBJ1-5; D might be TRBD1 (5 bases). There are 15 residues in the CDR3. CDR1 is SEHNR and CDR2 is FQNEAQ in the germline V gene (reference sequence). The V and J ends lost 5 bases and 2 bases respectively, with 13 bases between them.

The V gene is TRBV7-8, the J gene TRBJ2-3; D is perhaps TRBD1 (5 bases). The CDR3 totals 14 residues. Germline V lookup: CDR1 SGHVS, CDR2 FQNEAQ. V was cut by 4 bases and J by 6 bases, with 14 bases left in between. CDR3 in amino acids: CASSSDTGWDTQYF. The CDR3 region has the DNA TGTGCCAGCAGCTCAGACACAGGTTGGGATACGCAGTATTTT.

This clone turned up a few times. The chain couples TRBV28 to TRBJ1-5; D might be TRBD1 (6 bases). The V gene's germline CDR1 is MDHEN and CDR2 SYDVKM. The germline V and J ends were trimmed by 7 bases and 4 bases, with 8 bases remaining between them. This CDR3 is built from 12 residues. The CDR3 DNA reads as TGTGCCAGCAATCAGGGGAATCAGCCCCAGCATTTT. This codes for CASNQGNQPQHF.

The DNA for the CDR3 is TGTGCCAGCAGTGATCCCGACAGGGGAAAGACCCAGTACTTC. This sequence encodes CASSDPDRGKTQYF. J is TRBJ2-5 and V is TRBV25-1; 8 bases fit TRBD1. Germline V CDR1 and CDR2: MGHDK, SYGVNS. The CDR3 runs 14 residues. V was clipped by 3 bases and J by 6 bases; unmatched bases: 6. Using reference TRBV25-1 and TRBJ2-5 for the parts outside the CDR3, the full variable domain is EADIYQTPRYLVIGTGKKITLECSQTMGHDKMYWYQQDPGMELHLIHYSYGVNSTEKGDLSSESTVSRIRTEHFPLTLESARPSHTSQYLCASSDPDRGKTQYFGPGTRLLVL.

The chain has TRBV19 and TRBJ1-5; possible D gene TRBD1, 6 bases. Germline V gene data show CDR1 as LNHDA and CDR2 as SQIVND (reference sequence). V lost 4 bases to trimming and J lost 6 bases, with 7 bases between them. The CDR3 has 12 amino acids. This CDR3 is CASSTGAQPQHF. The CDR3 bases are TGTGCCAGTAGTACAGGGGCTCAGCCCCAGCATTTT.

The gene calls are TRBV7-8 and TRBJ2-5, with D possibly being TRBD2 (6 bases). This CDR3 comprises 15 residues. Germline CDR1 reads SGHVS; CDR2 reads FQNEAQ. With 4 bases removed from V and 3 bases from J, the gap between germline ends came to 15 bases. The CDR3 nucleotides are TGTGCCAGCAGCTCCCCGGGACTCCGGGAAGAGACCCAGTACTTC. It codes for CASSSPGLREETQYF.

Only one count was recorded for this clone. The genes are TRBV10-3 and TRBJ2-3; possibly TRBD1 for D (5 bases). Between the trimmed V and J ends, which lost 0 bases and 2 bases, there was a span of 9 bases. Germline V gene sequence: CDR1 ENHRY, CDR2 SYGVKD. The CDR3 runs 15 residues. The CDR3 loop is CAISESGRATDTQYF. The CDR3 bases are TGTGCCATCAGTGAGTCGGGCAGGGCCACAGATACGCAGTATTTT.

The rearrangement uses TRBV6-1 and TRBJ2-1; D perhaps matches TRBD2 (5 bases). V was trimmed by 1 base and J by 9 bases, leaving 19 bases between them. Looked up from germline, CDR1 is MNHNS and CDR2 is SASEGT. The length of the CDR3 is 16 residues. The CDR3 loop reads CASSEVLPGVGVEQFF. CDR3 bases: TGTGCCAGCAGTGAAGTCCTACCCGGGGTGGGAGTTGAGCAGTTCTTC.

This chain connects TRBV7-3 to TRBJ1-2, with D hard to call. Germline V gene sequence: CDR1 SGHTA, CDR2 FQGTGA. The CDR3 has 14 residues. Trimming took off 1 base at V and 3 bases at J, with 9 bases between the two ends. The CDR3 sequence: CASSLIWVDYGYTF. Written as DNA, the CDR3 is TGTGCCAGCAGCTTAATCTGGGTCGACTATGGCTACACCTTC. Full variable domain (missing parts from reference TRBV7-3 and TRBJ1-2): GAGVSQTPSNKVTEKGKYVELRCDPISGHTALYWYRQSLGQGPEFLIYFQGTGAADDSGLPNDRFFAVRPEGSVSTLKIQRTERGDSAVYLCASSLIWVDYGYTFGSGTRLTVV.

The chain is built from TRBV28 and TRBJ1-6, with 8 nucleotides matching TRBD1. Germline V CDR1 and CDR2: MDHEN, SYDVKM. V was clipped by 10 bases and J by 8 bases; unmatched bases: 16. The CDR3 loop spans 16 amino acids. CDR3 nucleotides: TGTGCCATCATGGGCTGGATGGACAGGGAATATTCACCCCTCCACTTT. It encodes CAIMGWMDREYSPLHF.

The chain is built from TRBV28 and TRBJ2-1, with 8 bases matching TRBD1. Germline CDR1 reads MDHEN; CDR2 reads SYDVKM. The CDR3 runs to 17 residues. Trimming at V came to 5 bases and at J to 3 bases, leaving 12 bases not matched to a gene. The CDR3 DNA sequence: TGTGCCAGCAGTGACGAGAGCTGGGACAGGAGCTACAATGAGCAGTTCTTC. Amino acids: CASSDESWDRSYNEQFF.